This T cell receptor beta chain stems from a study of PD-1 blockade in classical Hodgkin lymphoma. Whole-study findings and limits: Later analyses included only patients treated at least 1 year post-ASCT.

Data came from immunoSEQ multiplex PCR; TCRdb stores just in-frame clones and leaves some out. The table includes roughly 90,000 clones, more than 80% detected once. The CDR3 runs 15 residues. V was shortened by 2 bases and J by 4 bases, with 12 bases between the two germline ends. Germline V CDR1 and CDR2: MDHEN, SYDVKM. The time point here: cycle 4 day 1 (C4D1), after 6 weeks of nivolumab. Each patient relapsed following autologous stem cell transplantation, and prior brentuximab vedotin exposure differed. Details on this clone: Its specificity is unknown.

The source was peripheral blood mononuclear cells (PBMCs), collected before the fourth cycle of nivolumab. This receptor was identified in a human donor with classical Hodgkin lymphoma. The rearrangement links TRBV28 to TRBJ1-3; the D gene is possibly TRBD1 (5 bases). The CDR3 DNA sequence: TGTGCCAGCAGTTTACTGGGGACGGAAGGAAACACCATATATTTT. It encodes CASSLLGTEGNTIYF.